What follows is one TCR beta chain and its context. Its antigen is undetermined. The data were taken from a study of T cells expressing NK-cell markers. UMIs were included in TCR beta cDNA generated by 5'RACE template switching. From the 5' RACE reads, TCRdb lists one entry per CDR3 protein and no DNA. The listing records 450,000 to 600,000 distinct CDR3 sequences. General study points: The CD3+CD56-NKG2C+ fraction of several donors was also led by these clonotypes. Questions lingered over whether expanded NKG2C+ T cell clones were HCMV-specific.

The CDR3 covers 15 residues. Germline assignment: CDR1 SGHRS and CDR2 YFSETQ. Sequencing was carried out using blood T cells: a sorted CD56 or NKG2C T cell subset, CD4+ or CD8+ T cells, or bulk PBMC T cells (not recorded which). The gene calls are TRBV5-1 and TRBJ2-5; TCRdb designates TRBD2, a call that cannot be tested without DNA. This sequence originates from a man aged 18 to 35 in good health. This chain's CDR3 is CASSLMGGRAETQYF.